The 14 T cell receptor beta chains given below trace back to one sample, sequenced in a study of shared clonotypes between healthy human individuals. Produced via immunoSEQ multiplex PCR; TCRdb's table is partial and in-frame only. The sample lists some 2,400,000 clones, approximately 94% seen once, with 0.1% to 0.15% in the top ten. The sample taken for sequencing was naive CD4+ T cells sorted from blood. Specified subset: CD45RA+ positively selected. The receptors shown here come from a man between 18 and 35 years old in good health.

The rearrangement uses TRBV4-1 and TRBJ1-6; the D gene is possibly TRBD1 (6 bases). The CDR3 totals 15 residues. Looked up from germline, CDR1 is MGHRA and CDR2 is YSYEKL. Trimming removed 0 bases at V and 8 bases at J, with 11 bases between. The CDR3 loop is CASSQDGGSDSPLHF. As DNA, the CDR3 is TGCGCCAGCAGCCAAGATGGGGGCTCGGATTCACCCCTCCACTTT.

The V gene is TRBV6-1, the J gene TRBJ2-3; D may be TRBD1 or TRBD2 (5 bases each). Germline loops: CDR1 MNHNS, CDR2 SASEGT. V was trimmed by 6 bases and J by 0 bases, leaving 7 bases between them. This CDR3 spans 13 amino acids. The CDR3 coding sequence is TGTGCCAGCAGGGGACCCAGCACAGATACGCAGTATTTT. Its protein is CASRGPSTDTQYF.

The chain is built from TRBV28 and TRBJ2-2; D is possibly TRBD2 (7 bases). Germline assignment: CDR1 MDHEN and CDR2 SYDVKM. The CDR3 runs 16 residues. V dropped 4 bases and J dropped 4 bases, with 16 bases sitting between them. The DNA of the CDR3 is TGTGCCAGCAGTTCCCCCTCGGGGGGCTTCACCGGGGAGCTGTTTTTT. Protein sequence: CASSSPSGGFTGELFF.

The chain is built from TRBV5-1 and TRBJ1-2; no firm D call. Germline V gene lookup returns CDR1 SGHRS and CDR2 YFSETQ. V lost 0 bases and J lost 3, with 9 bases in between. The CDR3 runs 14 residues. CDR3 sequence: CASSLGGSHYGYTF. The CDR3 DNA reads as TGCGCCAGCAGCTTGGGCGGGTCCCACTATGGCTACACCTTC. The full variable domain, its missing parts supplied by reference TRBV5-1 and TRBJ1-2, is KAGVTQTPRYLIKTRGQQVTLSCSPISGHRSVSWYQQTPGQGLQFLFEYFSETQRNKGNFPGRFSGRQFSNSRSEMNVSTLELGDSALYLCASSLGGSHYGYTFGSGTRLTVV.

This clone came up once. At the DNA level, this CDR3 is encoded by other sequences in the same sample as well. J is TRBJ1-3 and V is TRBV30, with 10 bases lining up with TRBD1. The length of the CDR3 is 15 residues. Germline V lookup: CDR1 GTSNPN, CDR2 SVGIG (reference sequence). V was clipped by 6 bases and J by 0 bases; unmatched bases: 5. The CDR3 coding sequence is TGTGCCTGTTCCCGGGACAGGGGCTCTGGAAACACCATATATTTT. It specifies CACSRDRGSGNTIYF.

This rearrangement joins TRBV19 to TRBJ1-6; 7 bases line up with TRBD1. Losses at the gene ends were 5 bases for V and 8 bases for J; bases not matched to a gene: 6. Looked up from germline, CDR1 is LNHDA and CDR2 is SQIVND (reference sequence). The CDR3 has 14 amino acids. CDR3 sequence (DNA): TGTGCCAGTAGTTCTCAGGGGGTGGATTCACCCCTCCACTTT. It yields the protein CASSSQGVDSPLHF.

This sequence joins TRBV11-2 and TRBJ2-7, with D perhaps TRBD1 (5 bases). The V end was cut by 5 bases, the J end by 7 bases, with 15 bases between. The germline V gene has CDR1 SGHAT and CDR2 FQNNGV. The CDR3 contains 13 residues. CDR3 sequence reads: CASSLNSGWEQYF. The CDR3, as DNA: TGTGCCAGCAGCCTGAACTCAGGGTGGGAGCAGTACTTC.

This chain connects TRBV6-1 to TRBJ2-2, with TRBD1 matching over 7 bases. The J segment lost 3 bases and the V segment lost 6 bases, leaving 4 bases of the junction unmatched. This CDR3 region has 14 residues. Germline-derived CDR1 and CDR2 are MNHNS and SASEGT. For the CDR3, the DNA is TGTGCCAGCAGGAGGGGGCAAGACACCGGGGAGCTGTTTTTT. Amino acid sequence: CASRRGQDTGELFF.

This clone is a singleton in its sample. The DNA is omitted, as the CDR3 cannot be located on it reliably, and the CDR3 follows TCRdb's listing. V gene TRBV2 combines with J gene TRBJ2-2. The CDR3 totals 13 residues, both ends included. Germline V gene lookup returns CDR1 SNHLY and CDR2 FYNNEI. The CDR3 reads CASSILGTGELFF.

As DNA, the CDR3 is TGCGCCAGCAGCCAAGATCTCACAGGGATGGTAGGAGGCTACACCTTC. Translation gives CASSQDLTGMVGGYTF. The chain has TRBV4-3 and TRBJ1-2; tentative D call: TRBD1 (6 bases). The CDR3 sequence is 16 residues long. Germline-derived CDR1 and CDR2 are LGHNA and YSLEER. Trimming left V 0 bases short and J 8 bases short, with 19 bases between.

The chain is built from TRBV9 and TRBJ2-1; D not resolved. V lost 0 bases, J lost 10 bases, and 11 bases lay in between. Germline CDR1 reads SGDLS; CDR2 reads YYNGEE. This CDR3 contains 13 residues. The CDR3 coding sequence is TGTGCCAGCAGCGTAGATGGGGTATACGAGCAGTTCTTC. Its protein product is CASSVDGVYEQFF.

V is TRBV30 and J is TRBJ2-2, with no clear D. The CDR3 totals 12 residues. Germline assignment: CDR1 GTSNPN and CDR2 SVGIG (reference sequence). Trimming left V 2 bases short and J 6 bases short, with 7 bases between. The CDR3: CAWSHLAGELFF. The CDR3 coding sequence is TGTGCCTGGAGTCACCTAGCCGGGGAGCTGTTTTTT.

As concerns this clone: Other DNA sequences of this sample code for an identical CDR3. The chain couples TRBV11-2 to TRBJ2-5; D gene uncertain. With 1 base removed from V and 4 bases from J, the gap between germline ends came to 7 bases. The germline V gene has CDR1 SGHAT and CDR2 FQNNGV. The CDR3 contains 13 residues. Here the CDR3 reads CASSLGRVETQYF. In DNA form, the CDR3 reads TGTGCCAGCAGCTTAGGTCGAGTAGAGACCCAGTACTTC.

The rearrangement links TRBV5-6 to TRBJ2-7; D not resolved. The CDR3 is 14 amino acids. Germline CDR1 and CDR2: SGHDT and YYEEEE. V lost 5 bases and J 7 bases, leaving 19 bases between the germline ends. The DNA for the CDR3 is TGTGCCAGCAGTCGATGGGTGCCCCCGTGGGAGCAGTACTTC. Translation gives CASSRWVPPWEQYF.